This TCR beta chain was obtained from a study of cytomegalovirus exposure and HLA in healthy donors. General study findings and limits: Highly shared variants forming one cluster were likely a sequencing artifact.

Concerning this clone: Antigen unknown.

In nominal health when sampled, donors likely had unrecorded immune exposures nonetheless. PCR employed 60 Vbeta and 13 Jbeta primers. The data were produced by immunoSEQ multiplex PCR, yet TCRdb's version contains in-frame clones alone and is incomplete. Among 130,000 or so clones listed, roughly 77% were seen once. The CDR3 length is 14 residues. CDR1 is SEHNR, CDR2 FQNEAQ, per germline (reference sequence). V lost 1 base and J 5 bases, leaving 11 bases between the germline ends. The clonotype was recovered from a middle-aged man in good health and CMV-seronegative. Specimen: PBMCs. The V call is TRBV7-9, the J call TRBJ1-1; D might be TRBD1 (6 bases). CDR3 sequence reads: CASSLGTGKTEAFF. The CDR3, as DNA: TGTGCCAGCAGCTTAGGAACAGGGAAGACTGAAGCTTTCTTT.